This TCR beta chain was retrieved from a study of shared clonotypes between healthy human individuals. The CD4+ fraction was divided into a CD45RA+ naive subset and a CD45RA-negative memory subset. V gave up 1 base and J gave up 5 bases; unmatched junction bases: 7. The CDR3 sequence is 17 residues long. The germline CDR1 and CDR2 sequences are LNHNV and YYDKDF (reference sequence). Clones were read by immunoSEQ multiplex PCR, and TCRdb kept only the in-frame ones, dropping some. Of around 1.4 million clones detected, around 98.5% appear once; the ten largest clones hold under 0.45%. Sequencing was performed on naive CD4+ T cells sorted from blood. Subset defined: CD45RA+ positively selected. The clonotype was recovered from a man aged 25-45 years in good health. The chain joins TRBV15 to TRBJ2-1; TRBD2 agrees at 11 bases. CDR3 DNA sequence: TGTGCCACCAGCAGAGGCCCGGGACTAGCGGAAAACAATGAGCAGTTCTTC. Translated: CATSRGPGLAENNEQFF.